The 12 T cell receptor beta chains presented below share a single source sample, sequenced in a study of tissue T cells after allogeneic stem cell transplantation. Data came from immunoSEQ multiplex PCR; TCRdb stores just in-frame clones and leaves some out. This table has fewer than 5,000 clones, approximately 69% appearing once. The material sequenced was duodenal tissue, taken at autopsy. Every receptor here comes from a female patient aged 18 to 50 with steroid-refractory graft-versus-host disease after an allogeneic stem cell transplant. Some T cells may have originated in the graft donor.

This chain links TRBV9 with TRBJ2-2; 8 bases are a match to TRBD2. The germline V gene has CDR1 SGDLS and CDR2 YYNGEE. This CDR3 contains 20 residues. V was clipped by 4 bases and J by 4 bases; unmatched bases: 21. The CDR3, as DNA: TGTGCCAGCAGCCTATTCGGCGGGGGGTATGCCTCTCGCCTCACCGGGGAGCTGTTTTTT. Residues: CASSLFGGGYASRLTGELFF.

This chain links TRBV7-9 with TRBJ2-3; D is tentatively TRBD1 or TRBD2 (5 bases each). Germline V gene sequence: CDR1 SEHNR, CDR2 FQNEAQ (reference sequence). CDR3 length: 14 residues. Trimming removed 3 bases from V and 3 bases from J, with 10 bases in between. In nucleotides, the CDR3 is TGTGCCAGCAGCTTGGTTGGGGGAACAGATACGCAGTATTTT. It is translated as CASSLVGGTDTQYF. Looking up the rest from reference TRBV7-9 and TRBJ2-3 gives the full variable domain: DTGVSQNPRHKITKRGQNVTFRCDPISEHNRLYWYRQTLGQGPEFLTYFQNEAQLEKSRLLSDRFSAERPKGSFSTLEIQRTEQGDSAMYLCASSLVGGTDTQYFGPGTRLTVL.

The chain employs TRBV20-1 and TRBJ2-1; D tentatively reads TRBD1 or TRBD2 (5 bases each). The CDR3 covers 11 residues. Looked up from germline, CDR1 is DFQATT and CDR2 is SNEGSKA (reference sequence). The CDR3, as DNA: TGCGGGACCAGCTCCTACAATGAGCAGTTCTTC. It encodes CGTSSYNEQFF.

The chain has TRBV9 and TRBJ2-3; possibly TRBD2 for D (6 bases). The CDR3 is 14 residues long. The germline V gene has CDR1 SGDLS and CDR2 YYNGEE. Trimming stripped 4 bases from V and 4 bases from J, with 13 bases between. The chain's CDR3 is CASSPRVAADTQYF. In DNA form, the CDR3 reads TGTGCCAGCAGCCCCCGGGTAGCGGCAGATACGCAGTATTTT.

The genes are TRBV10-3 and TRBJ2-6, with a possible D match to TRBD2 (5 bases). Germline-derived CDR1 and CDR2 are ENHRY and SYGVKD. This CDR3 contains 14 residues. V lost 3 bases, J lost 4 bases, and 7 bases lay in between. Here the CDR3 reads CAISELAGANVLTF. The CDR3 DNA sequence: TGTGCCATCAGTGAATTAGCGGGGGCCAACGTCCTGACTTTC.

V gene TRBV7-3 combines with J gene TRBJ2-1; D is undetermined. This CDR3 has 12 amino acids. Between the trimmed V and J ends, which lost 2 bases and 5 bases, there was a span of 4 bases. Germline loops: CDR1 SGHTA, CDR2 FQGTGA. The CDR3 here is CASSLRHNEQFF. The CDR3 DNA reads TGTGCCAGCAGCTTACGACACAATGAGCAGTTCTTC.

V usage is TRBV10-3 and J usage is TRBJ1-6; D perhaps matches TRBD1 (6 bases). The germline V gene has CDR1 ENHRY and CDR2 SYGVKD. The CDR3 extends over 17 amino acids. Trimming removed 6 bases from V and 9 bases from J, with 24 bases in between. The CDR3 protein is CAIRNHRAPSLGSPLHF. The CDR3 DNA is TGTGCCATCAGGAACCACAGGGCACCGAGCCTAGGTTCACCCCTCCACTTT.

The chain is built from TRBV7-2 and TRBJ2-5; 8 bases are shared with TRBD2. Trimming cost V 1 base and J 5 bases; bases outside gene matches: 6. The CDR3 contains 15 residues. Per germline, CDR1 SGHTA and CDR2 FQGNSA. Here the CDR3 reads CASSLGTSNWETQYF. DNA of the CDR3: TGTGCCAGCAGCTTAGGGACTAGCAACTGGGAGACCCAGTACTTC. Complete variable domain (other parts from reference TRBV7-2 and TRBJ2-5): GAGVSQSPSNKVTEKGKDVELRCDPISGHTALYWYRQSLGQGLEFLIYFQGNSAPDKSGLPSDRFSAERTGGSVSTLTIQRTQQEDSAVYLCASSLGTSNWETQYFGPGTRLLVL.

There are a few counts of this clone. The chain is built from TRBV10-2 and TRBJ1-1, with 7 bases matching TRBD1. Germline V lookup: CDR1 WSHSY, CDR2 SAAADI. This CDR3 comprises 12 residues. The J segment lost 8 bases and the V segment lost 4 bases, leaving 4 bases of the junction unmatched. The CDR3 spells CASSAQGPEAFF. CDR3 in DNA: TGCGCCAGCAGTGCACAGGGGCCCGAAGCTTTCTTT.

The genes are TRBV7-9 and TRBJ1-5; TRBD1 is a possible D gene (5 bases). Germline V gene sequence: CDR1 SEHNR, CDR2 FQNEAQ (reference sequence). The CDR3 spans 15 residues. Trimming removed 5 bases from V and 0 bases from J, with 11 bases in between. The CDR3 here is CASSPQGFSNQPQHF. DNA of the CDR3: TGTGCCAGCAGCCCTCAGGGTTTTAGCAATCAGCCCCAGCATTTT.

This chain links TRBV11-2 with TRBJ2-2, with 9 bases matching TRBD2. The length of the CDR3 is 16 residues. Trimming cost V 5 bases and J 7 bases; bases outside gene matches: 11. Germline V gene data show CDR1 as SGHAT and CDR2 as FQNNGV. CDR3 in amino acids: CASSPAPRGGIGELFF. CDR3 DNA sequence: TGTGCCAGCAGCCCAGCCCCGCGGGGGGGCATCGGGGAGCTGTTTTTT.

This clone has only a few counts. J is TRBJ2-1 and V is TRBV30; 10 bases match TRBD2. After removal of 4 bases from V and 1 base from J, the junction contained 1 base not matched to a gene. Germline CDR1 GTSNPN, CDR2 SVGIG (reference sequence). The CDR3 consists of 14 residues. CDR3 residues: CAWKGLASYNEQFF. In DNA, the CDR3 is TGTGCCTGGAAGGGACTAGCGTCCTACAATGAGCAGTTCTTC.